The 12 T cell receptor beta chains listed next were all sequenced from one sample in a study of shared clonotypes between healthy human individuals. Clones were sequenced by immunoSEQ multiplex PCR, and TCRdb holds only the in-frame ones, with some missing. The profile shows roughly 2,300,000 clones, approximately 90% of them singletons. Sequenced sample: naive CD4+ T cells from PBMCs. Sample subset: CD45RA+ positively selected. These receptors were taken from a man younger than 35 in good health. Some clones in this sample may be carry-over from other donors' samples.

The chain employs TRBV7-2 and TRBJ2-1; tentative D call: TRBD1 (5 bases). Per germline, CDR1 SGHTA and CDR2 FQGNSA. The V and J ends lost 2 bases and 2 bases respectively, with 7 bases between them. This CDR3 comprises 14 residues. CDR3 residues: CASSLRGPYNEQFF. DNA for the CDR3: TGTGCCAGCAGCTTAAGGGGTCCCTACAATGAGCAGTTCTTC.

The J gene is TRBJ1-2, the V gene TRBV27; no clear D gene. The germline gives CDR1 MNHEY, CDR2 SMNVEV (reference sequence). V lost 5 bases to trimming and J lost 2 bases, with 6 bases between them. CDR3 length equals 12 residues. The CDR3 nucleotides read TGTGCCAGCAGTAAACAGAACTATGGCTACACCTTC. Translation: CASSKQNYGYTF.

This chain links TRBV11-2 with TRBJ2-5; 12 bases are a match to TRBD2. J lost 5 bases, V lost 5 bases, and 6 bases had no gene match. This CDR3 is 15 amino acids long. Germline lookup yields CDR1 SGHAT and CDR2 FQNNGV. The CDR3 nucleotides read TGTGCCAGCAGCCTCCGACTAGCGGGAGTGGAGACCCAGTACTTC. Residues: CASSLRLAGVETQYF.

As concerns this clone: The sample has other DNA sequences that encode this CDR3 too. This chain joins TRBV9 and TRBJ2-1, with D unclear. CDR3 size: 12 residues. V lost 0 bases and J lost 7, with 5 bases in between. The V gene's germline CDR1 is SGDLS and CDR2 YYNGEE. CDR3 residues: CASSVDGNEQFF. CDR3 sequence (DNA): TGTGCCAGCAGCGTAGACGGGAATGAGCAGTTCTTC.

The chain uses TRBV15 and TRBJ2-5, with a tentative D call TRBD2 (6 bases). CDR1 and CDR2 (germline): LNHNV, YYDKDF (reference sequence). The CDR3 spans 15 residues. V was shortened by 6 bases and J by 5 bases, with 19 bases between the two germline ends. This chain's CDR3 is CATSRDRAGYETQYF. The CDR3 nucleotides read TGTGCCACCAGTAGGGACCGCGCGGGATACGAGACCCAGTACTTC.

The rearrangement links TRBV2 to TRBJ2-3; unclear D gene. The V end was cut by 7 bases, the J end by 2 bases, with 13 bases between. Germline V gene lookup returns CDR1 SNHLY and CDR2 FYNNEI. The CDR3 covers 14 residues. The CDR3 spells CASKGRRNTDTQYF. The DNA of the CDR3 is TGTGCCAGCAAGGGCAGGCGGAACACAGATACGCAGTATTTT.

This chain connects TRBV9 to TRBJ2-3, with D tentatively TRBD2 (6 bases). This CDR3 has 15 residues. Between the trimmed V and J ends, which lost 4 bases and 8 bases, there was a span of 20 bases. The germline V gene has CDR1 SGDLS and CDR2 YYNGEE. The CDR3 region is CASSTLGGAGVTQYF. The CDR3 DNA sequence: TGTGCCAGCAGCACCCTAGGAGGGGCGGGTGTTACGCAGTATTTT.

The rearrangement joins TRBV6-1 to TRBJ2-2; TRBD2 is a possible D gene (5 bases). Germline lookup yields CDR1 MNHNS and CDR2 SASEGT. V was cut by 1 base and J by 4 bases, with 13 bases left in between. The CDR3 is made up of 16 amino acids. CDR3 coding DNA: TGTGCCAGCAGTGAAGGGAGGACCAGCGCCACCGGGGAGCTGTTTTTT. Translation gives CASSEGRTSATGELFF.

V and J are TRBV28 and TRBJ1-2, with TRBD1 identical over 7 bases. The CDR3 covers 14 residues. J was trimmed by 7 bases and V by 6 bases; bases with no gene match: 11. Germline CDR1 MDHEN, CDR2 SYDVKM. The chain's CDR3 is CASSPVKGAGGYTF. Here the CDR3 DNA reads TGTGCCAGCAGCCCAGTGAAGGGGGCAGGTGGCTACACCTTC.

The V and J genes are TRBV25-1 and TRBJ1-2; 9 nucleotides align to TRBD1. V was pared by 4 bases and J by 8 bases, with 14 bases of the junction left unmatched. The germline gives CDR1 MGHDK, CDR2 SYGVNS. CDR3 size: 16 residues. This chain's CDR3 is CASSASGTGRGDGYTF. The CDR3 DNA sequence: TGTGCCAGCAGTGCCTCCGGGACAGGGAGGGGGGACGGCTACACCTTC.

The chain employs TRBV11-2 and TRBJ2-7, with 11 nucleotides matching TRBD2. The junction had 7 bases not matched to a gene; V was cut back by 0 bases and J by 6 bases. The CDR3 contains 16 residues. Germline V gives CDR1 SGHAT, CDR2 FQNNGV. The CDR3 DNA reads as TGTGCCAGCAGCTTAGAGGTAGCGGGAGGGAAAAGCGAGCAGTACTTC. Protein: CASSLEVAGGKSEQYF.

This chain links TRBV6-1 with TRBJ2-5; no clear D gene. The ends were cut back, 2 bases at V and 4 bases at J, with 11 bases in the middle. The CDR3 is 14 amino acids. The V gene's germline CDR1 is MNHNS and CDR2 SASEGT. This CDR3 is CASSEIRVGETQYF. The CDR3 DNA sequence: TGTGCCAGCAGTGAAATTCGGGTGGGAGAGACCCAGTACTTC.